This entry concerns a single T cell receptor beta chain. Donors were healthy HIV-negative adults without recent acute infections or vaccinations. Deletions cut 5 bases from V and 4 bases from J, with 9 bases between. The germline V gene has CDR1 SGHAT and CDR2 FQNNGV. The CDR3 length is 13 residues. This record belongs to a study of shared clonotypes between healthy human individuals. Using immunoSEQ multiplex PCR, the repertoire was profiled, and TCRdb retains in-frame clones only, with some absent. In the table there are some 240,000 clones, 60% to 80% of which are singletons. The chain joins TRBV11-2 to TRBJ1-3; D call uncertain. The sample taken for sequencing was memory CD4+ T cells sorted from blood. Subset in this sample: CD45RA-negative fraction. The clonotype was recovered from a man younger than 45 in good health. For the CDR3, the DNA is TGTGCCAGCAGCACCCCTCCCGGAAACACCATATATTTT. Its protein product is CASSTPPGNTIYF.